Below, 16 T cell receptor beta chains from the same sample are listed, as sequenced in a study of cytomegalovirus exposure and HLA in healthy donors. The PCR was carried out with 60 Vbeta primers and 13 Jbeta primers. Measured with immunoSEQ multiplex PCR; TCRdb has only the in-frame clones, and not every one. The repertoire holds 60,000 to 100,000 clones, with around 79% as singletons. Sequencing was performed on PBMCs. Source of these receptors: a male donor in good health and CMV-seropositive.

The chain carries TRBV5-1 and TRBJ1-1; D is possibly TRBD1 (5 bases). This CDR3 spans 15 amino acids. V was pared by 4 bases and J by 1 base, with 14 bases between. Germline V lookup: CDR1 SGHRS, CDR2 YFSETQ. The DNA of the CDR3 is TGCGCCAGCAGCCCGACCGCCGGACAGAACACTGAAGCTTTCTTT. It specifies CASSPTAGQNTEAFF.

The V and J genes are TRBV10-3 and TRBJ2-1; D is perhaps TRBD1 (5 bases). Germline CDR1 and CDR2: ENHRY and SYGVKD. Deletions cut 4 bases from V and 8 bases from J, with 9 bases between. The CDR3 covers 12 residues. CDR3 residues: CAISGDSDEQFF. The CDR3 region has the DNA TGTGCCATCAGTGGTGACAGCGATGAGCAGTTCTTC.

There are a few counts of this clone. V usage is TRBV21-1 and J usage is TRBJ2-7; the table's D gene call, TRBD1, was not cross checked with the DNA. TRBV21-1 is marked as a pseudogene. This CDR3 has 16 amino acids. CDR3 region: CASSKREDRGPREQYF. The CDR3 bases are TGTGCCAGCAGCAAAAGGGAGGACAGGGGCCCCCGCGAGCAGTACTTC.

The chain recombines TRBV19 with TRBJ1-5; no firm D call. This CDR3 is 16 amino acids long. Trimming pared 9 bases from V and 9 bases from J, leaving 27 bases between. Germline CDR1 is LNHDA and CDR2 is SQIVND (reference sequence). The CDR3 protein is CASKRDALVSRGPQHF. The CDR3 region has the DNA TGTGCCAGCAAACGAGACGCTCTAGTCTCCCGGGGGCCCCAGCATTTT.

The rearrangement links TRBV2 to TRBJ2-2; the D gene is possibly TRBD2 (6 bases). The CDR3 contains 15 residues. Trimming stripped 4 bases from V and 0 bases from J, with 9 bases between. The germline CDR1 and CDR2 sequences are SNHLY and FYNNEI. CDR3 DNA sequence: TGTGCCAGCAGTGCGGGACTGGCGAACACCGGGGAGCTGTTTTTT. Its protein is CASSAGLANTGELFF.

This chain joins TRBV6-6 and TRBJ1-2, with D unresolved. V gave up 4 bases and J gave up 3 bases, with 6 bases separating them. This CDR3 has 12 residues. Germline V gene data show CDR1 as MNHNY and CDR2 as SVGAGI (reference sequence). CDR3 amino acids: CASSSTYYGYTF. CDR3 DNA sequence: TGTGCCAGCAGTTCTACTTACTATGGCTACACCTTC.

The sample holds one count of this clone. V and J are TRBV28 and TRBJ1-5, with D unclear. This CDR3 comprises 13 residues. Per the germline V gene, CDR1 is MDHEN and CDR2 is SYDVKM. The V gene lost 3 bases and the J gene lost 7 bases, with 10 bases spanning the gap. CDR3 sequence (DNA): TGTGCCAGCAGTTTGCGGGGAAGGCAGCCCCAGCATTTT. This gives the protein CASSLRGRQPQHF.

This rearrangement joins TRBV27 to TRBJ2-3; 7 positions agree with TRBD1. V lost 6 bases to trimming and J lost 6 bases; unmatched junction nucleotides: 9. Looked up from germline, CDR1 is MNHEY and CDR2 is SMNVEV (reference sequence). The CDR3 covers 14 residues. CDR3 amino acids: CASRLGQDVDTQYF. For the CDR3, the DNA is TGTGCCAGCAGGCTAGGACAGGACGTCGATACGCAGTATTTT.

The chain uses TRBV5-6 and TRBJ2-3, with D unclear. Looked up from germline, CDR1 is SGHDT and CDR2 is YYEEEE. The CDR3 is made up of 17 amino acids. V was clipped by 0 bases and J by 0 bases, with 14 bases between them. The CDR3 sequence is CASSLAVPTASTDTQYF. CDR3 DNA sequence: TGTGCCAGCAGCTTGGCCGTCCCAACCGCGAGCACAGATACGCAGTATTTT.

The V call is TRBV28, the J call TRBJ2-7; D call uncertain. CDR1 MDHEN and CDR2 SYDVKM come from the germline V gene. Trimming pared 5 bases from V and 2 bases from J, leaving 13 bases between. This CDR3 is built from 14 residues. As DNA, the CDR3 is TGTGCCAGCAGTATATACAACCCCCCCTACGAGCAGTACTTC. Protein: CASSIYNPPYEQYF.

The V and J genes are TRBV27 and TRBJ1-2, with a weak D call TRBD1 (6 bases). V was shortened by 6 bases and J by 7 bases, with 18 bases between the two germline ends. The CDR3 consists of 14 residues. From germline, CDR1 is MNHEY and CDR2 SMNVEV (reference sequence). The CDR3 sequence: CASRPGGAGRGYTF. CDR3 nucleotide sequence: TGTGCCAGCAGACCTGGGGGGGCGGGCCGTGGCTACACCTTC.

This rearrangement joins TRBV6-5 to TRBJ2-7; the D gene is possibly TRBD1 (6 bases). V was trimmed by 0 bases and J by 2 bases, leaving 11 bases between them. This CDR3 region has 15 residues. Germline CDR1 is MNHEY and CDR2 is SVGAGI. The CDR3 DNA reads TGTGCCAGCAGTTACTCGTGGGACACCCCCTACGAGCAGTACTTC. This sequence encodes CASSYSWDTPYEQYF.

The chain is built from TRBV30 and TRBJ1-2; TRBD1 matches 9 bases. There are 13 residues in the CDR3. V shed 1 base, J shed 8 bases, and the junction held 5 bases outside the gene matches. From germline, CDR1 is GTSNPN and CDR2 SVGIG (reference sequence). As DNA, the CDR3 is TGTGCCTGGAGTGCAGGACAGGGGCCCGGCTACACCTTC. Amino acids: CAWSAGQGPGYTF.

The chain combines TRBV7-8 with TRBJ1-3; the match to TRBD1 covers 11 bases. Unmatched junction bases numbered 13, after V lost 3 bases and J lost 0 bases. This CDR3 has 20 residues. Germline V gene sequence: CDR1 SGHVS, CDR2 FQNEAQ. The CDR3 reads CASSFATGTGGYNSGNTIYF. DNA of the CDR3: TGTGCCAGCAGCTTTGCTACCGGGACAGGGGGTTACAACTCTGGAAACACCATATATTTT.

The sample holds one count of this clone. J is TRBJ2-1 and V is TRBV13; D possibly corresponds to TRBD2 (8 bases). CDR1 and CDR2 from the germline V gene are PRHDT and FYEKMQ (reference sequence). Between the trimmed V and J ends, which lost 3 bases and 8 bases, there was a span of 23 bases. The CDR3 consists of 17 residues. CDR3 sequence: CASSFPRGTSGGDEQFF. The CDR3 DNA follows: TGTGCCAGCAGCTTCCCCAGGGGGACTAGTGGAGGGGATGAGCAGTTCTTC.

The V call is TRBV5-4, the J call TRBJ2-5, with 9 bases lining up with TRBD1. Germline V gene lookup returns CDR1 SGHNT and CDR2 YYREEE (reference sequence). Trimming at V came to 0 bases and at J to 6 bases, leaving 3 bases not matched to a gene. The CDR3 spans 14 residues. CDR3 coding DNA: TGTGCCAGCAGCTTGGCCGGACAGGGGAAGACCCAGTACTTC. The encoded protein is CASSLAGQGKTQYF.